Each of the 23 T cell receptor beta chains below was sequenced from the same sample in a study of human T cells and chemical hapten exposure. TCRdb processed the RACE reads anew with MiXCR; each CDR3 protein has one entry. Of approximately 400,000 distinct CDR3 sequences in the sample, 4.8% were seen once. Specified time point: patch test 1, 2 weeks after DPC sensitization. Treatment given: therapeutic diphenylcyclopropenone sensitization with weekly scalp DPC. The specimen comprised whole blood, sampled in connection with sensitization to the hapten diphenylcyclopropenone (DPC). These receptors came from a woman aged 45-65 years with alopecia areata. Some clones in this sample may be carry-over from other donors' samples.

The rearrangement uses TRBV7-8 and TRBJ2-3; D might be TRBD2 (5 bases). The germline V gene has CDR1 SGHVS and CDR2 FQNEAQ. This CDR3 comprises 14 residues. Trimming shortened V by 6 bases and J by 5 bases, and 15 bases separated the two germline ends. CDR3 sequence (DNA): TGTGCCAGCAGTTACTCGGGGAACCAAGATACGCAGTATTTT. This sequence encodes CASSYSGNQDTQYF.

This clonotype was seen a handful of times. The V gene is TRBV2, the J gene TRBJ2-3, with a tentative D call TRBD2 (6 bases). Trimming removed 6 bases at V and 1 base at J, with 20 bases between. This CDR3 spans 17 amino acids. Germline V gene data show CDR1 as SNHLY and CDR2 as FYNNEI. The CDR3 nucleotides are TGTGCCAGCAGCCTCCCAGGTGGGGAGCGGGGCACAGATACGCAGTATTTT. This gives the protein CASSLPGGERGTDTQYF.

This clonotype was seen ten or more times. This chain's CDR3 is CASSYSPGSTEAFF. In DNA form, the CDR3 reads TGTGCCAGCAGCTACTCCCCGGGTTCCACTGAAGCTTTCTTT. The rearrangement joins TRBV5-6 to TRBJ1-1; D call uncertain. V was trimmed by 3 bases and J by 4 bases, leaving 13 bases between them. This CDR3 region has 14 residues. Germline V gives CDR1 SGHDT, CDR2 YYEEEE.

There are a few counts of this clonotype. The chain couples TRBV12-3 or TRBV12-4 to TRBJ2-7; 7 nucleotides match TRBD1. The ends lost 5 bases at V and 5 bases at J; junction bases unmatched: 9. CDR3 size: 14 residues. The CDR3 loop reads CASSRLGTVNEQYF. The CDR3 region has the DNA TGTGCCAGCAGTCGTCTGGGGACAGTAAACGAGCAGTACTTC.

This clonotype was observed at least ten times. V is TRBV28 and J is TRBJ2-7; D is perhaps TRBD1 (5 bases). Germline loops: CDR1 MDHEN, CDR2 SYDVKM. The CDR3 loop spans 13 amino acids. Trimming took 6 bases from V and 5 from J, leaving 14 bases between them. The CDR3 DNA follows: TGTGCCAGCAGGGCTGGGGCCGAGCACGAGCAGTACTTC. Its protein product is CASRAGAEHEQYF.

This clonotype was seen only a few times. The chain carries TRBV20-1 and TRBJ2-3, with 10 bases lining up with TRBD2. Per germline, CDR1 DFQATT and CDR2 SNEGSKA (reference sequence). CDR3 size: 14 residues. V lost 7 bases, J lost 3 bases, and 7 bases stayed unmatched. In nucleotides, the CDR3 is TGCAGTGTCGATACTAGCGGGGCAACAGATACGCAGTATTTT. It translates to CSVDTSGATDTQYF.

The gene calls are TRBV9 and TRBJ2-1; no definite D call. The V end was cut by 0 bases, the J end by 1 base, with 8 bases between. The CDR3 sequence is 15 residues long. The germline V gene has CDR1 SGDLS and CDR2 YYNGEE. Written as DNA, the CDR3 is TGTGCCAGCAGCGTAGAGTGGGGTTCCTACAATGAGCAGTTCTTC. This sequence encodes CASSVEWGSYNEQFF.

This clonotype was seen many times. The chain joins TRBV6-6 to TRBJ1-5; no clear D. This CDR3 is built from 11 residues. Trimming took off 6 bases at V and 11 bases at J, with 11 bases between the two ends. Germline values: CDR1 MNHNY, CDR2 SVGAGI (reference sequence). The CDR3 nucleotides are TGTGCCAGCAGCCCCTCAAGCGCCCAGCATTTT. Protein sequence: CASSPSSAQHF.

The chain links TRBV6-6 to TRBJ1-1; D is unclear. The ends were cut back, 2 bases at V and 3 bases at J, with 7 bases in the middle. This CDR3 is built from 13 residues. Per the germline V gene, CDR1 is MNHNY and CDR2 is SVGAGI (reference sequence). The CDR3 loop reads CASSYVGYTEAFF. The CDR3 bases are TGTGCCAGCAGTTACGTCGGGTACACTGAAGCTTTCTTT.

This clonotype was recorded at least ten times. The V gene is TRBV11-2, the J gene TRBJ1-1, with 12 nucleotides matching TRBD1. Trimming cost V 4 bases and J 6 bases; bases outside gene matches: 12. Looked up from germline, CDR1 is SGHAT and CDR2 is FQNNGV. This CDR3 comprises 17 residues. The CDR3 here is CASSSGTGGPFSAEAFF. The CDR3 DNA sequence: TGTGCCAGCAGCTCCGGGACAGGGGGCCCCTTCAGCGCTGAAGCTTTCTTT. The whole variable domain, remainder taken from reference TRBV11-2 and TRBJ1-1, is EAGVAQSPRYKIIEKRQSVAFWCNPISGHATLYWYQQILGQGPKLLIQFQNNGVVDDSQLPKDRFSAERLKGVDSTLKIQPAKLEDSAVYLCASSSGTGGPFSAEAFFGQGTRLTVV.

This clonotype was detected ten times or more. V usage is TRBV5-1 and J usage is TRBJ1-1; D unresolved. CDR3 length: 15 residues. Germline loops: CDR1 SGHRS, CDR2 YFSETQ. V shed 0 bases and J shed 0 bases, with 9 bases lying between them. The CDR3 protein is CASSLDRPMNTEAFF. In nucleotides, the CDR3 is TGCGCCAGCAGCTTGGACCGTCCGATGAACACTGAAGCTTTCTTT.

The chain has TRBV5-1 and TRBJ2-5; a possible D gene is TRBD1 (6 bases). The CDR3 has 14 amino acids. Looked up from germline, CDR1 is SGHRS and CDR2 is YFSETQ. Between the trimmed V and J ends, which lost 1 base and 3 bases, there was a span of 10 bases. The CDR3 nucleotides are TGCGCCAGCAGCTTGTCAGGGGCCGAAGAGACCCAGTACTTC. This gives the protein CASSLSGAEETQYF.

This clonotype was seen only a few times. The V call is TRBV6-6, the J call TRBJ2-5; D unresolved. Trimming removed 6 bases from V and 2 bases from J, with 13 bases in between. There are 14 residues in the CDR3. Germline values: CDR1 MNHNY, CDR2 SVGAGI (reference sequence). The CDR3 DNA is TGTGCCAGCAGCCCTCGGTCCAGACAAGAGACCCAGTACTTC. It translates to CASSPRSRQETQYF.

This clonotype showed up many times. The J gene is TRBJ1-5, the V gene TRBV20-1, with TRBD1 identical over 8 bases. Looked up from germline, CDR1 is DFQATT and CDR2 is SNEGSKA (reference sequence). The CDR3 is 16 amino acids. V lost 2 bases and J lost 0; bases outside the gene matches: 6. The CDR3 protein is CSARTGGVYSNQPQHF. DNA of the CDR3: TGCAGTGCTAGAACAGGGGGGGTTTATAGCAATCAGCCCCAGCATTTT.

At least ten counts were recorded for this clonotype. The J gene is TRBJ2-7, the V gene TRBV7-3, with 15 bases that match TRBD2. The CDR3 is 16 amino acids. CDR1 and CDR2 from the germline V gene are SGHTA and FQGTGA. With V trimmed by 5 bases and J by 4 bases, 6 bases remained unmatched. CDR3 residues: CASSPGLAGGLYEQYF. CDR3 nucleotide sequence: TGTGCCAGCAGCCCCGGACTAGCGGGGGGGCTGTACGAGCAGTACTTC.

This clonotype was recorded many times. The V gene is TRBV28, the J gene TRBJ2-7; no reliable D call. The CDR3 extends over 13 amino acids. Looked up from germline, CDR1 is MDHEN and CDR2 is SYDVKM. V lost 6 bases and J lost 4, with 13 bases in between. The CDR3 nucleotides are TGTGCCAGCAGAGTTCCCAATCGGTACGAGCAGTACTTC. Its protein is CASRVPNRYEQYF.

Many counts were recorded for this clonotype. The chain uses TRBV12-3 or TRBV12-4 and TRBJ1-2; weak D call: TRBD1 (6 bases). The CDR3 is 14 residues long. V lost 6 bases to trimming and J lost 7 bases, with 18 bases between them. CDR3 loop: CASRGGQPTGGYTF. For the CDR3, the DNA is TGTGCCAGCAGGGGAGGACAGCCGACTGGTGGCTACACCTTC.

This clonotype was detected many times. Here the CDR3 reads CASRGDRLGTDTQYF. CDR3 in DNA: TGTGCCAGCAGGGGGGACAGACTAGGCACAGATACGCAGTATTTT. The rearrangement joins TRBV28 to TRBJ2-3; perhaps TRBD1 as D (7 bases). The CDR3 loop spans 15 amino acids. Trimming left V 6 bases short and J 1 base short, with 14 bases between. CDR1 is MDHEN, CDR2 SYDVKM, per germline. The complete variable domain, with remaining parts taken from reference TRBV28 and TRBJ2-3, reads DVKVTQSSRYLVKRTGEKVFLECVQDMDHENMFWYRQDPGLGLRLIYFSYDVKMKEKGDIPEGYSVSREKKERFSLILESASTNQTSMYLCASRGDRLGTDTQYFGPGTRLTVL.

This clonotype came up a few times. This chain connects TRBV29-1 to TRBJ1-1, with unresolved D. CDR3 size: 13 residues. V was pared by 1 base and J by 3 bases, with 9 bases between. From germline, CDR1 is SQVTM and CDR2 ANQGSEA. This CDR3 reads CSVEGRRDTEAFF. CDR3 sequence (DNA): TGCAGCGTTGAAGGCAGGAGGGACACTGAAGCTTTCTTT.

This clonotype was seen at least ten times. The chain uses TRBV3-1 and TRBJ2-5; possible D gene TRBD1, 6 bases. Per germline, CDR1 LGHDT and CDR2 YNNKEL (reference sequence). This CDR3 is built from 14 residues. V lost 2 bases and J 5 bases, leaving 12 bases between the germline ends. The CDR3 spells CASSQNRASETQYF. CDR3 DNA sequence: TGTGCCAGCAGCCAAAACAGGGCCTCCGAGACCCAGTACTTC.

This clonotype appeared many times. The chain has TRBV27 and TRBJ1-2, with D possibly TRBD1 on 6 matching bases. V dropped 6 bases and J dropped 3 bases, with 20 bases sitting between them. From germline, CDR1 is MNHEY and CDR2 SMNVEV (reference sequence). The CDR3 has 16 residues. CDR3: CASRGHAGGADYGYTF. CDR3 bases: TGTGCCAGCAGGGGGCACGCGGGGGGCGCGGACTATGGCTACACCTTC.

The DNA for the CDR3 is TGTGCCACCGGCAGGACAGGGGGCACAGATACGCAGTATTTT. This encodes CATGRTGGTDTQYF. The chain has TRBV24-1 and TRBJ2-3, with 9 bases that match TRBD1. CDR3 length equals 14 residues. Germline CDR1 reads KGHDR; CDR2 reads SFDVKD. With V trimmed by 9 bases and J by 1 base, 4 bases remained unmatched.

This clonotype was observed at least ten times. The chain combines TRBV20-1 with TRBJ1-1; 9 nucleotides line up with TRBD1. With V trimmed by 5 bases and J by 10 bases, 11 bases remained unmatched. This CDR3 has 13 amino acids. CDR1 DFQATT and CDR2 SNEGSKA come from the germline V gene (reference sequence). The CDR3 spells CSAFSDRGIGAFF. CDR3 in DNA: TGCAGTGCTTTCTCGGACAGGGGAATAGGAGCTTTCTTT.